A single sample is the source of the 17 T cell receptor beta chains below, sequenced in a study of OX40 agonist ivuxolimab in advanced cancers. Method: immunoSEQ multiplex PCR; TCRdb's copy keeps in-frame clones and lacks some. The sample lists tens of thousands of clones, roughly 91% occurring once. This sample comprised CD4+ or CD8+ T cells sorted from blood, obtained in a trial of the OX40 agonist ivuxolimab. The receptors come from an adult with an advanced solid tumor such as melanoma, head and neck, liver or kidney cancer.

This sequence joins TRBV7-8 and TRBJ1-2, with D perhaps TRBD1 (5 bases). With 6 bases removed from V and 7 bases from J, the gap between germline ends came to 18 bases. Germline V gene data show CDR1 as SGHVS and CDR2 as FQNEAQ. CDR3 length equals 14 residues. CDR3 region: CASRSGGGFGGYTF. CDR3 nucleotide sequence: TGTGCCAGCAGGTCGGGGGGTGGGTTCGGTGGCTACACCTTC.

The rearrangement joins TRBV6-5 to TRBJ1-2; D unresolved. The V gene's germline CDR1 is MNHEY and CDR2 SVGAGI. Trimming took off 10 bases at V and 8 bases at J, with 14 bases between the two ends. There are 11 residues in the CDR3. The CDR3 DNA sequence: TGTGCCACCGTTGGCTCCTTGGGCTACACCTTC. Translating gives CATVGSLGYTF.

The J gene is TRBJ2-7, the V gene TRBV11-3; TRBD2 matches at 9 bases. This CDR3 is built from 16 residues. CDR1 SGHNT and CDR2 YENEEA come from the germline V gene. V lost 5 bases, J lost 4 bases, and 12 bases stayed unmatched. The CDR3 loop reads CASSPRPSSGTYEQYF. CDR3 in DNA: TGTGCCAGCAGCCCCCGTCCTTCTAGCGGGACGTACGAGCAGTACTTC.

The chain has TRBV30 and TRBJ1-2, with 11 bases lining up with TRBD1. This CDR3 spans 14 amino acids. Germline V lookup: CDR1 GTSNPN, CDR2 SVGIG (reference sequence). Losses at the gene ends were 7 bases for V and 5 bases for J; bases not matched to a gene: 9. The CDR3 sequence is CAFTIGTGGYGYTF. DNA for the CDR3: TGTGCCTTTACAATTGGGACAGGGGGTTATGGCTACACCTTC.

The rearrangement joins TRBV5-1 to TRBJ2-3; 9 positions match TRBD2. V trimming: 0 bases; J trimming: 4 bases; junction bases outside the gene matches: 9. Germline V gene sequence: CDR1 SGHRS, CDR2 YFSETQ. The CDR3 sequence is 17 residues long. CDR3 sequence reads: CASSLVIAGDRSDTQYF. The CDR3, as DNA: TGCGCCAGCAGCTTGGTAATAGCGGGAGATCGGTCAGATACGCAGTATTTT.

This clone was seen a handful of times. The V and J genes are TRBV28 and TRBJ1-5; no clear D gene. Germline CDR1 and CDR2: MDHEN and SYDVKM. The CDR3 spans 13 residues. The V and J ends lost 7 bases and 7 bases respectively, with 14 bases between them. The CDR3 DNA reads TGTGCCAGCAAACCGGGCACCGGGCAGCCCCAGCATTTT. Its translation: CASKPGTGQPQHF.

The rearrangement uses TRBV7-2 and TRBJ2-5; D not resolved. The CDR3 contains 15 residues. The germline gives CDR1 SGHTA, CDR2 FQGNSA. Trimming left V 5 bases short and J 0 bases short, with 13 bases between. CDR3 nucleotides: TGTGCCAGCAGCACGCGGTCCTTGTACCAAGAGACCCAGTACTTC. Its translation is CASSTRSLYQETQYF. Complete variable domain (other parts from reference TRBV7-2 and TRBJ2-5): GAGVSQSPSNKVTEKGKDVELRCDPISGHTALYWYRQSLGQGLEFLIYFQGNSAPDKSGLPSDRFSAERTGGSVSTLTIQRTQQEDSAVYLCASSTRSLYQETQYFGPGTRLLVL.

The V and J genes are TRBV5-1 and TRBJ2-3; 10 bases agree with TRBD1. From germline, CDR1 is SGHRS and CDR2 YFSETQ. The trim removed 2 bases at V and 5 bases at J, leaving 8 bases unmatched. This CDR3 is 16 amino acids long. The CDR3 DNA reads TGCGCCAGCAGCTTTTCGGGGACAGGGGTTATAGATACGCAGTATTTT. This encodes CASSFSGTGVIDTQYF. Full variable domain (rest looked up from reference TRBV5-1 and TRBJ2-3): KAGVTQTPRYLIKTRGQQVTLSCSPISGHRSVSWYQQTPGQGLQFLFEYFSETQRNKGNFPGRFSGRQFSNSRSEMNVSTLELGDSALYLCASSFSGTGVIDTQYFGPGTRLTVL.

The V call is TRBV6-1, the J call TRBJ2-2; the D gene could be TRBD1 or TRBD2 (5 bases each). V was pared by 8 bases and J by 1 base, with 8 bases between. The CDR3 has 13 amino acids. The germline gives CDR1 MNHNS, CDR2 SASEGT. This chain's CDR3 is CASGTLNTGELFF. CDR3 bases: TGTGCCAGCGGGACCCTGAACACCGGGGAGCTGTTTTTT.

The chain joins TRBV7-6 to TRBJ2-3; the D gene is possibly TRBD1 (5 bases). Germline lookup yields CDR1 SGHVS and CDR2 FNYEAQ. The CDR3 is 14 residues long. Trimming shortened V by 5 bases and J by 4 bases, and 13 bases separated the two germline ends. CDR3 coding DNA: TGTGCCAGCAGCCTGACCAGGGCGGCAGATACGCAGTATTTT. Protein sequence: CASSLTRAADTQYF.

The chain uses TRBV28 and TRBJ2-5; TRBD2 aligns across 10 bases. The junction had 17 bases not matched to a gene; V was cut back by 8 bases and J by 5 bases. The CDR3 covers 17 residues. Per germline, CDR1 MDHEN and CDR2 SYDVKM. DNA of the CDR3: TGTGCCAGCCTAGGGCTAGCGGGAGTTTTAACACGGGAGACCCAGTACTTC. Translation: CASLGLAGVLTRETQYF. Complete variable domain (other parts from reference TRBV28 and TRBJ2-5): DVKVTQSSRYLVKRTGEKVFLECVQDMDHENMFWYRQDPGLGLRLIYFSYDVKMKEKGDIPEGYSVSREKKERFSLILESASTNQTSMYLCASLGLAGVLTRETQYFGPGTRLLVL.

This chain links TRBV28 with TRBJ2-7; D perhaps matches TRBD1 (6 bases). Trimming pared 4 bases from V and 4 bases from J, leaving 14 bases between. The germline V gene has CDR1 MDHEN and CDR2 SYDVKM. This CDR3 contains 14 residues. This chain's CDR3 is CASSSGTDRYEQYF. The CDR3 DNA sequence: TGTGCCAGCAGTTCCGGGACGGACAGATACGAGCAGTACTTC.

The V gene is TRBV6-1, the J gene TRBJ2-5; the match to TRBD2 covers 13 bases. Looked up from germline, CDR1 is MNHNS and CDR2 is SASEGT. V lost 2 bases to trimming and J lost 5 bases; unmatched junction nucleotides: 11. There are 18 residues in the CDR3. CDR3 sequence: CASSESTSGRLIGETQYF. CDR3 DNA: TGTGCCAGCAGTGAATCGACTAGCGGGAGGTTAATCGGCGAGACCCAGTACTTC.

V gene TRBV6-7 combines with J gene TRBJ2-2; no clear D gene. TRBV6-7 is assigned to the ORF class and has an uncertain function. CDR3 length: 15 amino acids. Between the trimmed V and J ends, which lost 0 bases and 6 bases, there was a span of 11 bases. The CDR3 sequence: CASSYSKRRSGELFF. The CDR3 bases are TGTGCCAGCAGTTACTCGAAGCGTCGGTCCGGGGAGCTGTTTTTT.

This clone showed up just once. V gene TRBV10-3 combines with J gene TRBJ2-3, with D perhaps matching TRBD2 (6 bases). Trimming removed 2 bases at V and 3 bases at J, with 12 bases between. Germline V gene lookup returns CDR1 ENHRY and CDR2 SYGVKD. CDR3 length: 15 residues. The CDR3 DNA reads TGTGCCATCAGTGAGAGGTCGGCGGGGACAGATACGCAGTATTTT. It translates to CAISERSAGTDTQYF.

The rearrangement uses TRBV6-5 and TRBJ1-3, with D perhaps matching TRBD1 (5 bases). The germline V gene encodes CDR1 MNHEY and CDR2 SVGAGI. The CDR3 contains 15 residues. Between the trimmed V and J ends, which lost 2 bases and 4 bases, there was a span of 12 bases. The CDR3 bases are TGTGCCAGCAGTTACCGCAGTGGGGGGGGAAACACCATATATTTT. Its translation: CASSYRSGGGNTIYF.

The chain has TRBV5-1 and TRBJ2-5; D gene uncertain. The CDR3 is made up of 11 amino acids. V was trimmed by 4 bases and J by 2 bases, leaving 3 bases between them. CDR1 is SGHRS and CDR2 is YFSETQ in the germline V gene. CDR3 DNA: TGCGCCAGCAGCACACAAGAGACCCAGTACTTC. Translation: CASSTQETQYF.